A single T cell receptor (beta chain) is shown here with its context. This receptor's antigen is unknown. One base away there is no much larger clone; base qualities are not given. Whole blood was collected in K2EDTA tubes by collaborating institutions according to the institutions' own protocols. For TCRbeta analysis, collaborators shipped samples in one of three forms: frozen whole blood, isolated PBMCs, or DNA extracted from either of those sample types. TCRbeta CDR3 regions were amplified from genomic DNA using the immunoSEQ Assay, a bias-controlled multiplex PCR. Per the source publication's procedure: The number of nucleated cells in each sample was estimated from the amplification of reference gene primers within the assay. To quantify the absolute abundance of each unique TCRbeta CDR3 rearrangement, sequence reads were collapsed and filtered. For each sample, productive Simpson clonality was calculated as the square root of Simpson's diversity index over productive rearrangements. TCRdb's version of the immuneACCESS table is confined to in-frame rearrangements and falls short of the full clone set. An unresolved V gene accounts for under half of the shortfall where checked; the remainder is of unknown origin. V and J calls and clone size are given by that table; D and trimming were obtained from the DNA. The sample records roughly 62,000 clones, roughly four fifths of which are singletons. The biggest ten clones account for about 20% of the sample.

The data are from a study of blood T cell repertoires in COVID-19 (dated by TCRdb to about 2020). Some background on the complete study: The collaborator samples originated in the United States, Italy and Spain and spanned the acute and convalescent phases of COVID-19. A de-identified subject ID, COVID-19 status, age in years and sex were almost always included in the sample metadata. Subjects who had been exposed to COVID-19, were actively infected with it, or had recovered from it provided the deeply sampled blood TCRbeta repertoires that made up the dataset. Samples came from the ongoing ImmuneRACE study (first 160 participants) plus 1,254 subjects from 6 global collaborators. HLA class I and class II types, where available, came from metadata supplied by the sample provider rather than from assay-based typing. The repertoires were made available in a free public database intended to serve as a resource for research on the immune response to SARS-CoV-2. The prospective study material was composed of cDNA or gDNA derived from T cells, B-cell-depleted T cells, or PBMCs.

The paper's findings and limits, for the study overall: The amount of clinical and demographic metadata varied by source and participant and was provided uncurated.

This receptor was obtained from a man aged 55 to 70 with acute or convalescent COVID-19. The sequencing sample was made of peripheral blood.

The DNA sequence reads TGCAGCGTTGATAGAGGGACAGGAGGTGAGCAGTACTTC. Its amino acids are CSVDRGTGGEQYF. The V gene is TRBV29-1 and the J gene is TRBJ2-7, with 8 central nucleotides matching TRBD1. The CDR3 starts with the cysteine, ends with the phenylalanine, and has 13 residues. Just the 39-base CDR3 DNA is kept, in frame starting at base 1. Based on the germline V gene, the CDR1 and CDR2 sequences are SQVTM and ANQGSEA. Trimming takes 3 bases off V and 7 bases off J; junction bases not matched to a gene: 8.